Listed here are 27 T cell receptor beta chains from one sample, sequenced in a study of cytomegalovirus exposure and HLA in healthy donors. This table comes from immunoSEQ multiplex PCR, and its TCRdb copy is limited to in-frame clones, with some not included. The sample holds 300,000 to 400,000 clones, just over 85% seen once. The specimen was PBMCs. These receptors were obtained from a woman aged 18-29 years in good health and CMV-seronegative.

The V and J genes are TRBV7-9 and TRBJ2-7, with a possible D match to TRBD1 (6 bases). CDR3 length: 14 residues. Germline CDR1 reads SEHNR; CDR2 reads FQNEAQ (reference sequence). V was trimmed by 5 bases and J by 2 bases, leaving 13 bases between them. CDR3 coding DNA: TGTGCCAGCAGCGGACCGGACAGCACCTACGAGCAGTACTTC. It translates to CASSGPDSTYEQYF.

This chain connects TRBV4-1 to TRBJ2-1; no reliable D call. Germline CDR1 and CDR2: MGHRA and YSYEKL. The CDR3 extends over 13 amino acids. V was shortened by 0 bases and J by 7 bases, with 7 bases between the two germline ends. The DNA of the CDR3 is TGCGCCAGCAGCCAAGAAACCGGGAATGAGCAGTTCTTC. Translation: CASSQETGNEQFF.

This chain connects TRBV11-1 to TRBJ2-1, with 7 bases that match TRBD2. The CDR3 spans 17 residues. Losses at the gene ends were 0 bases for V and 5 bases for J; bases not matched to a gene: 10. Germline V lookup: CDR1 SGHAT, CDR2 FQDESV (reference sequence). This CDR3 is CASSLARSAGLNNEQFF. The DNA of the CDR3 is TGTGCCAGCAGCTTAGCTAGGTCAGCGGGGCTAAACAATGAGCAGTTCTTC.

The chain uses TRBV7-6 and TRBJ2-7; TRBD2 might be the D (6 bases). The CDR3 contains 14 residues. Germline values: CDR1 SGHVS, CDR2 FNYEAQ. V was trimmed by 1 base and J by 2 bases, leaving 9 bases between them. CDR3 bases: TGTGCCAGCAGCTTAGGTAGCGGTCCCTACGAGCAGTACTTC. This sequence encodes CASSLGSGPYEQYF.

The chain couples TRBV19 to TRBJ1-5, with D possibly TRBD1 on 6 matching bases. The CDR3 consists of 13 residues. Trimming removed 7 bases at V and 4 bases at J, with 11 bases between. CDR1 LNHDA and CDR2 SQIVND come from the germline V gene (reference sequence). CDR3: CASKIGQNQPQHF. CDR3 nucleotide sequence: TGTGCCAGTAAAATAGGACAGAATCAGCCCCAGCATTTT.

CDR3 protein: CASSLLPMNTEAFF. The CDR3 nucleotides read TGCGCCAGCAGCTTGCTACCCATGAACACTGAAGCTTTCTTT. The chain is built from TRBV5-1 and TRBJ1-1; D is ambiguous. From germline, CDR1 is SGHRS and CDR2 YFSETQ. Trimming shortened V by 1 base and J by 0 bases, and 7 bases separated the two germline ends. The CDR3 extends over 14 amino acids.

Only one count was recorded for this clone. The chain recombines TRBV5-8 with TRBJ1-1; 7 positions match TRBD1. This CDR3 contains 14 residues. V was pared by 3 bases and J by 1 base, with 3 bases of the junction left unmatched. Germline-derived CDR1 and CDR2 are SGHTS and YDEGEE. The DNA for the CDR3 is TGTGCCAGCAGCTCGGGACAGCGGAACACTGAAGCTTTCTTT. Translating it yields CASSSGQRNTEAFF.

The chain uses TRBV27 and TRBJ2-1; TRBD2 aligns across 12 bases. Germline V gives CDR1 MNHEY, CDR2 SMNVEV (reference sequence). This CDR3 region has 18 residues. V trimming: 5 bases; J trimming: 2 bases; junction bases outside the gene matches: 10. This chain's CDR3 is CASSILGWTSGTYNEQFF. The CDR3 DNA follows: TGTGCCAGCAGTATTCTAGGGTGGACTAGCGGGACCTACAATGAGCAGTTCTTC.

The V call is TRBV28, the J call TRBJ2-1; 10 positions match TRBD2. The germline gives CDR1 MDHEN, CDR2 SYDVKM. The CDR3 extends over 12 amino acids. The CDR3 region is CLAGDSYNEQFF. CDR3 DNA sequence: TGTCTAGCGGGAGACTCCTACAATGAGCAGTTCTTC.

The chain recombines TRBV2 with TRBJ1-1, with a possible D match to TRBD1 (5 bases). This CDR3 has 14 residues. Germline CDR1 reads SNHLY; CDR2 reads FYNNEI. The ends were cut back, 7 bases at V and 1 base at J, with 13 bases in the middle. The DNA of the CDR3 is TGTGCCAGCATGGGGGGGACTAGGAACACTGAAGCTTTCTTT. Residues: CASMGGTRNTEAFF.

V usage is TRBV6-5 and J usage is TRBJ1-3, with D perhaps TRBD1 (5 bases). Germline loops: CDR1 MNHEY, CDR2 SVGAGI. The V end was cut by 2 bases, the J end by 4 bases, with 12 bases between. The CDR3 spans 15 residues. The CDR3 sequence: CASSYGRDRGNTIYF. The CDR3 nucleotides read TGTGCCAGCAGTTACGGCAGGGATCGAGGAAACACCATATATTTT.

The chain is built from TRBV7-6 and TRBJ1-5, with TRBD1 matching over 10 bases. V was pared by 5 bases and J by 5 bases, with 6 bases of the junction left unmatched. The CDR3 totals 15 residues. Germline values: CDR1 SGHVS, CDR2 FNYEAQ. CDR3 sequence reads: CASSRRTGGDQPQHF. CDR3 DNA sequence: TGTGCCAGCAGCCGTAGGACAGGGGGGGATCAGCCCCAGCATTTT.

The V gene is TRBV6-6, the J gene TRBJ1-1; D not resolved. The germline gives CDR1 MNHNY, CDR2 SVGAGI (reference sequence). V dropped 8 bases and J dropped 0 bases, with 10 bases sitting between them. This CDR3 is built from 13 residues. In DNA, the CDR3 is TGTGCCAGCGCAGGTGTCATGAACACTGAAGCTTTCTTT. It encodes CASAGVMNTEAFF.

This chain connects TRBV4-1 to TRBJ1-2, with D possibly TRBD1 on 5 matching bases. This CDR3 comprises 17 residues. The V and J ends lost 2 bases and 0 bases respectively, with 16 bases between them. Germline loops: CDR1 MGHRA, CDR2 YSYEKL. CDR3 sequence: CASSQPTRDWTNYGYTF. CDR3 nucleotides: TGCGCCAGCAGCCAACCTACCCGGGACTGGACTAACTATGGCTACACCTTC.

J is TRBJ2-7 and V is TRBV2; the D gene is possibly TRBD2 (5 bases). Looked up from germline, CDR1 is SNHLY and CDR2 is FYNNEI. The V end was cut by 7 bases, the J end by 2 bases, with 6 bases between. The CDR3 covers 11 residues. CDR3 sequence reads: CASILAYEQYF. The CDR3 DNA reads TGTGCCAGCATACTAGCCTACGAGCAGTACTTC.

The chain has TRBV28 and TRBJ2-1, with 11 bases that match TRBD2. Germline-derived CDR1 and CDR2 are MDHEN and SYDVKM. Trimming cost V 5 bases and J 4 bases; bases outside gene matches: 13. There are 18 residues in the CDR3. Written as DNA, the CDR3 is TGTGCCAGCAGTCTCCTGGCTCTAGCGGGGGGACCGTACAATGAGCAGTTCTTC. Translating it yields CASSLLALAGGPYNEQFF.

The V and J genes are TRBV19 and TRBJ2-3; D is undetermined. Germline values: CDR1 LNHDA, CDR2 SQIVND (reference sequence). V dropped 1 base and J dropped 11 bases, with 13 bases sitting between them. The CDR3 runs to 13 residues. DNA for the CDR3: TGTGCCAGTAGTATAGCGCCGGAGCTTATGCAGTATTTT. It yields the protein CASSIAPELMQYF.

The chain is built from TRBV5-1 and TRBJ1-1; D is ambiguous. This CDR3 is 13 amino acids long. The germline V gene has CDR1 SGHRS and CDR2 YFSETQ. V shed 0 bases and J shed 3 bases, with 6 bases lying between them. CDR3 DNA sequence: TGCGCCAGCAGCTTGGAAGCCCACACTGAAGCTTTCTTT. This translates into CASSLEAHTEAFF.

The V call is TRBV29-1, the J call TRBJ2-7; D might be TRBD1 (7 bases). With 1 base removed from V and 3 bases from J, the gap between germline ends came to 13 bases. The CDR3 has 14 residues. Looked up from germline, CDR1 is SQVTM and CDR2 is ANQGSEA. CDR3 in DNA: TGCAGCGTTGAAGGTCAGGGGGGCCTCTACGAGCAGTACTTC. This encodes CSVEGQGGLYEQYF.

The J gene is TRBJ2-1, the V gene TRBV6-5, with 8 bases aligning to TRBD2. The CDR3 covers 13 residues. V shed 3 bases, J shed 5 bases, and the junction held 0 bases outside the gene matches. Germline V gene sequence: CDR1 MNHEY, CDR2 SVGAGI. CDR3 loop: CASSYSGDNEQFF. The DNA of the CDR3 is TGTGCCAGCAGTTATAGCGGGGACAATGAGCAGTTCTTC.

The rearrangement joins TRBV27 to TRBJ2-7, with D perhaps matching TRBD2 (7 bases). The V end lost 4 bases, the J end lost 4 bases, and 17 bases lay between the germline ends. The CDR3 loop spans 15 amino acids. From germline, CDR1 is MNHEY and CDR2 SMNVEV (reference sequence). The CDR3 nucleotides are TGTGCCAGCAGTTCCCTCAGGGAGGGGGGGTACGAGCAGTACTTC. Encoded protein: CASSSLREGGYEQYF.

This chain joins TRBV29-1 and TRBJ2-1; TRBD2 matches 10 bases. Trimming took 0 bases from V and 8 from J; bases not matched to a gene: 13. This CDR3 is built from 17 residues. The germline gives CDR1 SQVTM, CDR2 ANQGSEA. The CDR3 DNA reads as TGCAGCGTTGAAGAGGGGCTAGCGGGAGAGTTTTTGTATGAGCAGTTCTTC. Its translation: CSVEEGLAGEFLYEQFF.

The chain combines TRBV29-1 with TRBJ2-2; 8 bases map to TRBD1. The CDR3 is 13 amino acids. V trimming: 4 bases; J trimming: 3 bases; junction bases outside the gene matches: 1. Germline CDR1 and CDR2: SQVTM and ANQGSEA. CDR3 nucleotides: TGCAGCGTTGGGACAGGGTACACCGGGGAGCTGTTTTTT. Translation: CSVGTGYTGELFF.

V is TRBV19 and J is TRBJ1-1; D is perhaps TRBD1 (5 bases). CDR3 length: 16 residues. Germline CDR1 is LNHDA and CDR2 is SQIVND (reference sequence). The V and J ends lost 5 bases and 6 bases respectively, with 22 bases between them. Written as DNA, the CDR3 is TGTGCCAGTAGTCTCGGGACTGCAAAATGGGAAGCTGAAGCTTTCTTT. As protein: CASSLGTAKWEAEAFF. Variable domain in full (rest from reference TRBV19 and TRBJ1-1): DGGITQSPKYLFRKEGQNVTLSCEQNLNHDAMYWYRQDPGQGLRLIYYSQIVNDFQKGDIAEGYSVSREKKESFPLTVTSAQKNPTAFYLCASSLGTAKWEAEAFFGQGTRLTVV.

The chain links TRBV5-1 to TRBJ2-3; TRBD1 is a possible D gene (6 bases). V dropped 1 base and J dropped 1 base, with 10 bases sitting between them. CDR3 size: 15 residues. CDR1 and CDR2 (germline): SGHRS, YFSETQ. The CDR3 sequence is CASSLSQGGTDTQYF. For the CDR3, the DNA is TGCGCCAGCAGCTTGTCACAGGGCGGCACAGATACGCAGTATTTT.

This rearrangement joins TRBV21-1 to TRBJ2-7; the table's D call, TRBD1, was not checked against the DNA. TRBV21-1 is flagged as a pseudogene. CDR3 length: 17 amino acids. The DNA for the CDR3 is TGTGCCAGCAGCAAAGTAAAGGGCTGGACAGGGGTCAACGAGCAGTACTTC. It yields the protein CASSKVKGWTGVNEQYF.

This sequence joins TRBV19 and TRBJ2-7; D might be TRBD1 (6 bases). The V gene's germline CDR1 is LNHDA and CDR2 SQIVND (reference sequence). With 4 bases removed from V and 6 bases from J, the gap between germline ends came to 19 bases. The CDR3 loop spans 15 amino acids. The CDR3: CASSTSGTSFSEQYF. DNA of the CDR3: TGTGCCAGTAGTACCTCCGGGACAAGTTTTTCCGAGCAGTACTTC.